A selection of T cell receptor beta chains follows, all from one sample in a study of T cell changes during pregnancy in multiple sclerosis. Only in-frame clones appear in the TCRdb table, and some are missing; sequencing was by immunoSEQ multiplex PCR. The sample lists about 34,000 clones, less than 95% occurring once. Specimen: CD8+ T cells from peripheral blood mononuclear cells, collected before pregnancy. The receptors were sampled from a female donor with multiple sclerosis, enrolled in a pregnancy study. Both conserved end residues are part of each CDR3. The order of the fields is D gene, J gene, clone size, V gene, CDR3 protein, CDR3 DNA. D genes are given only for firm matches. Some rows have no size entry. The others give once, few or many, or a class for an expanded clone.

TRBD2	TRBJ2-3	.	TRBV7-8	CASSLIAGSTDTQYF	TGTGCCAGCAGCTTAATAGCGGGGAGCACAGATACGCAGTATTTT
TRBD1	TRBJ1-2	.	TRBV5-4	CASSSDREYVRYGYTF	TGTGCCAGCAGCTCCGACAGGGAATATGTCCGCTATGGCTACACCTTC
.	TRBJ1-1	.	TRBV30	CAWRAGVGTEAFF	TGTGCCTGGAGAGCAGGGGTAGGCACTGAAGCTTTCTTT
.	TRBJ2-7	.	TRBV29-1	CSGRGGHGEGYEQYF	TGCAGCGGCCGAGGGGGACACGGCGAAGGATACGAGCAGTACTTC
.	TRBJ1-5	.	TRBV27	CASRGGYSNQPQHF	TGTGCCAGCCGGGGAGGGTATAGCAATCAGCCCCAGCATTTT
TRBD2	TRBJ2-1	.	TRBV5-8	CASSLLTSGETYNEQFF	TGTGCCAGCAGCTTGTTGACTAGCGGGGAAACCTACAATGAGCAGTTCTTC
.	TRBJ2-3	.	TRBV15	CATSRDLGPVTQYF	TGTGCCACCAGCAGAGATCTGGGCCCCGTAACGCAGTATTTT
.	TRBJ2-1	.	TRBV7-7	CASSLDSSVGNEQFF	TGTGCCAGCAGCTTAGATAGCAGTGTTGGCAATGAGCAGTTCTTC
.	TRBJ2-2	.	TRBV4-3	CASSQEHNRVNGELFF	TGCGCCAGCAGCCAGGAACACAACAGGGTAAACGGGGAGCTGTTTTTT
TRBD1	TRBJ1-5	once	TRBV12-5	CASGLIQGANQPQHF	TGTGCTAGTGGTTTGATACAGGGGGCAAATCAGCCCCAGCATTTT
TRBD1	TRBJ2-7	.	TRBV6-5	CASSYTGTGPTYEQYF	TGTGCCAGCAGTTATACGGGGACAGGGCCAACCTACGAGCAGTACTTC
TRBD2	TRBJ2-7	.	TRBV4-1	CASSQEAREGLSSYEQYF	TGCGCCAGCAGCCAAGAGGCTAGGGAGGGCCTGAGCTCCTACGAGCAGTACTTC
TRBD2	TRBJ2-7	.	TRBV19	CASSIGGKRASGRFFPEQYF	TGTGCCAGTAGTATCGGGGGTAAGAGGGCTAGCGGGAGATTTTTTCCAGAGCAGTACTTC
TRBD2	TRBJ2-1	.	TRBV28	CASERETFNNEQFF	TGTGCCAGTGAGCGGGAGACCTTCAACAATGAGCAGTTCTTC
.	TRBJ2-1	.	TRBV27	CASSFLGGFNEQFF	TGTGCCAGCAGTTTCCTAGGGGGTTTCAATGAGCAGTTCTTC
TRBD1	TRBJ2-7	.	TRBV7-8	CASSYWTGGRSYEQYF	TGTGCCAGCAGCTATTGGACAGGGGGCAGGTCCTACGAGCAGTACTTC
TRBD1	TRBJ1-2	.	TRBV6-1	CASSDYWPDRGLDYGYTF	TGTGCCAGCAGTGACTATTGGCCTGACAGGGGGCTGGACTATGGCTACACCTTC
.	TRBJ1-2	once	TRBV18	CASSPDKDGYTF	TGTGCCAGCTCACCCGACAAAGATGGCTACACCTTC
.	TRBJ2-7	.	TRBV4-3	CASSQDVRADFYYEQYF	TGCGCCAGCAGCCAAGATGTGCGAGCCGATTTCTACTACGAGCAGTACTTC
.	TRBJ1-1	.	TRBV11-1	CASSTTRKNTEAFF	TGTGCCAGCAGTACGACTCGCAAGAACACTGAAGCTTTCTTT
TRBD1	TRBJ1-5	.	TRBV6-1	CASSEAGTGRSNFNQPQHF	TGTGCCAGCAGTGAAGCGGGGACAGGTCGCTCCAACTTTAATCAGCCCCAGCATTTT
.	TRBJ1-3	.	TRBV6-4	CASRAGQTSSGNTIYF	TGTGCCAGCAGGGCCGGACAGACGAGCTCTGGAAACACCATATATTTT
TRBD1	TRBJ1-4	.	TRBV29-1	CSVEDPDRANEKLFF	TGCAGCGTTGAAGACCCGGACAGGGCTAATGAAAAACTGTTTTTT
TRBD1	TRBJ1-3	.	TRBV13	CASSSRDRGGNTIYF	TGTGCCAGCAGCTCCCGGGACAGGGGTGGAAACACCATATATTTT
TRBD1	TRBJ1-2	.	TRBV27	CASSSRTGNYGYTF	TGTGCCAGCAGTAGCAGGACAGGGAACTATGGCTACACCTTC
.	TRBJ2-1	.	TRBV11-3	CASSLRLDNEQFF	TGTGCCAGCAGCTTAAGGCTAGACAATGAGCAGTTCTTC
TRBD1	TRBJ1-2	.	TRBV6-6	CASDRGNYGYTF	TGTGCCAGCGACAGGGGAAACTATGGCTACACCTTC
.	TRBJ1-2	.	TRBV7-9	CASSLAGPNYGYTF	TGTGCCAGCAGCTTAGCTGGCCCAAACTATGGCTACACCTTC
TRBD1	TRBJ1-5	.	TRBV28	CASSPGQGNQPQHF	TGTGCCAGCAGTCCGGGACAGGGCAATCAGCCCCAGCATTTT
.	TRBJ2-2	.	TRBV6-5	CASSPLGDTGELFF	TGTGCCAGCAGCCCCCTAGGGGACACCGGGGAGCTGTTTTTT
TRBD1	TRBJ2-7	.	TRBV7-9	CASSFRDRGYEQYF	TGTGCCAGCAGCTTCCGGGACAGGGGCTACGAGCAGTACTTC
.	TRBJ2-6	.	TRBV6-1	CASTTASSGANVLTF	TGTGCCAGCACAACCGCTAGCTCTGGGGCCAACGTCCTGACTTTC
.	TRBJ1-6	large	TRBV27	CASSLTTRGNSPLHF	TGTGCCAGCAGCTTAACCACCAGGGGTAATTCACCCCTCCACTTT
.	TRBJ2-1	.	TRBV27	CASAQGNEQFF	TGTGCCAGCGCGCAGGGCAATGAGCAGTTCTTC
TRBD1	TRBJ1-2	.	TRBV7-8	CASSLGGGTGENYGYTF	TGTGCCAGCAGCTTAGGCGGGGGGACAGGGGAGAACTATGGCTACACCTTC
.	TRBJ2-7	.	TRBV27	CASSLGQAAYEQYF	TGTGCCAGCAGTTTAGGGCAGGCAGCCTACGAGCAGTACTTC
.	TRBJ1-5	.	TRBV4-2	CASSQTRGNQPQHF	TGTGCCAGCAGCCAAACGAGAGGCAATCAGCCCCAGCATTTT
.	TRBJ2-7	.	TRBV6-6	CASSGTASYEQYF	TGTGCCAGCAGCGGGACTGCATCCTACGAGCAGTACTTC
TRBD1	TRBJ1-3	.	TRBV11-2	CASNPTGGSGNTIYF	TGTGCCAGCAACCCGACAGGGGGCAGTGGAAACACCATATATTTT
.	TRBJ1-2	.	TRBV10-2	CASSESSGQIYGYTF	TGCGCCAGCAGTGAGTCTAGTGGACAGATCTATGGCTACACCTTC
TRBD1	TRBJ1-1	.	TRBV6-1	CASSRQGGKNTEAFF	TGTGCCAGCAGTCGACAGGGGGGGAAGAACACTGAAGCTTTCTTT
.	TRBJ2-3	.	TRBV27	CASRLSFGGGLSTDTQYF	TGTGCCAGCAGACTCTCCTTTGGAGGAGGTCTTAGCACAGATACGCAGTATTTT
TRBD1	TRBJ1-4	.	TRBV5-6	CASSPTDRENLFF	TGTGCCAGCAGCCCGACCGACAGGGAGAACCTGTTTTTT
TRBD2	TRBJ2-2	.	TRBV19	CASTTWGEGTGELFF	TGTGCCAGTACCACTTGGGGGGAGGGCACCGGGGAGCTGTTTTTT
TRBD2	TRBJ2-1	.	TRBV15	CATSRDSGTSALNEQFF	TGTGCCACCAGCAGAGATAGTGGGACTAGCGCGCTCAATGAGCAGTTCTTC
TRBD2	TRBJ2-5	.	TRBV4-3	CASSPGTSGGAKTQYF	TGCGCCAGCAGCCCGGGGACTAGCGGGGGGGCGAAGACCCAGTACTTC
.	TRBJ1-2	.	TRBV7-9	CATTPGNGYTF	TGTGCCACCACACCCGGGAATGGCTACACCTTC
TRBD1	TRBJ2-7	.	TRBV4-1	CASGAGTGMYEQYF	TGCGCCAGCGGAGCCGGGACAGGGATGTACGAGCAGTACTTC
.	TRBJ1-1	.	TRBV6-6	CASSYSSGIMNTEAFF	TGTGCCAGCAGTTACTCGTCAGGAATCATGAACACTGAAGCTTTCTTT
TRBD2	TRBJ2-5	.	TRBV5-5	CASSLASGSILETQYF	TGTGCCAGCAGCTTGGCGAGCGGGAGTATTCTAGAGACCCAGTACTTC
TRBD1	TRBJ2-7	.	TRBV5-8	CASSSPGQGRTYEQYF	TGTGCCAGCAGCTCTCCGGGACAGGGGAGGACCTACGAGCAGTACTTC